The 27 T cell receptor beta chains presented below share a single source sample, sequenced in a study of T cells in tuberculosis. Clones were read by immunoSEQ multiplex PCR, and TCRdb kept only the in-frame ones, dropping some. The table includes tens of thousands of clones, around nine tenths detected once. Material: PBMCs. These receptors all come from a donor between 10 and 29 years old with latent tuberculosis or without tuberculosis infection. Some clones in this sample may be carry-over from other donors' samples.

The J gene is TRBJ2-7, the V gene TRBV27; TRBD1 aligns across 8 bases. V trimming: 2 bases; J trimming: 1 base; junction bases outside the gene matches: 4. Germline V CDR1 and CDR2: MNHEY, SMNVEV (reference sequence). CDR3 length equals 15 residues. CDR3 loop: CASSLSQGASYEQYF. The CDR3 DNA is TGTGCCAGCAGTTTAAGCCAGGGGGCATCCTACGAGCAGTACTTC.

This clone has a handful of counts. This chain connects TRBV9 to TRBJ1-1; the D is unclear. Trimming left V 4 bases short and J 7 bases short, with 14 bases between. Germline V gene sequence: CDR1 SGDLS, CDR2 YYNGEE. CDR3 length: 13 residues. CDR3 sequence: CASSPKAAVEAFF. CDR3 sequence (DNA): TGTGCCAGCAGCCCCAAGGCGGCCGTTGAAGCTTTCTTT.

The chain links TRBV10-2 to TRBJ1-6; a possible D gene is TRBD1 (5 bases). The CDR3 loop spans 18 amino acids. Germline assignment: CDR1 WSHSY and CDR2 SAAADI. V dropped 4 bases and J dropped 0 bases, with 16 bases sitting between them. The CDR3 DNA is TGCGCCAGCAGTGTAACGGGACTCCCGAGCTCCTATAATTCACCCCTCCACTTT. Amino acid sequence: CASSVTGLPSSYNSPLHF.

The chain is built from TRBV27 and TRBJ2-7, with D perhaps matching TRBD1 (6 bases). V was shortened by 4 bases and J by 3 bases, with 22 bases between the two germline ends. CDR1 is MNHEY, CDR2 SMNVEV, per germline (reference sequence). The CDR3 has 17 residues. The CDR3 is CASSSGVRQSYRYEQYF. The CDR3 DNA reads as TGTGCCAGCAGTTCAGGGGTCCGGCAGAGTTACCGCTACGAGCAGTACTTC.

The chain uses TRBV25-1 and TRBJ2-5; D may be TRBD2 (7 bases). Per the germline V gene, CDR1 is MGHDK and CDR2 is SYGVNS. This CDR3 region has 16 residues. V lost 5 bases, J lost 7 bases, and 23 bases lay in between. The CDR3 coding sequence is TGTGCCAGCAGTCTCCCCGGGGGGCGGGGGCCGGGGACCCAGTACTTC. This gives the protein CASSLPGGRGPGTQYF.

The chain recombines TRBV21-1 with TRBJ1-1; no DNA check was done on the table's D call, TRBD1. TRBV21-1 is flagged as a pseudogene. This CDR3 region has 15 residues. CDR3 nucleotides: TGTGCCAGCAGCAAAGCGACAGGGGGGAACACTGAAGCTTTCTTT. Its translation: CASSKATGGNTEAFF.

The chain couples TRBV10-2 to TRBJ2-1; D possibly corresponds to TRBD2 (6 bases). CDR1 and CDR2 from the germline V gene are WSHSY and SAAADI. V shed 4 bases and J shed 8 bases, with 15 bases lying between them. The CDR3 consists of 14 residues. CDR3 sequence reads: CASSAAGHGDEQFF. CDR3 nucleotide sequence: TGCGCCAGCAGTGCAGCGGGTCACGGGGATGAGCAGTTCTTC.

The chain couples TRBV30 to TRBJ1-2, with D unresolved. Germline lookup yields CDR1 GTSNPN and CDR2 SVGIG (reference sequence). The CDR3 runs to 13 residues. V lost 3 bases and J lost 10, with 18 bases in between. CDR3 sequence reads: CAWSPGIPRVYTF. The CDR3 nucleotides read TGTGCCTGGAGCCCGGGAATTCCCCGTGTCTACACCTTC. Together with reference TRBV30 and TRBJ1-2, the CDR3 gives the full variable domain: SQTIHQWPATLVQPVGSPLSLECTVEGTSNPNLYWYRQAAGRGLQLLFYSVGIGQISSEVPQNLSASRPQDRQFILSSKKLLLSDSGFYLCAWSPGIPRVYTFGSGTRLTVV.

This rearrangement joins TRBV14 to TRBJ2-7; 12 bases agree with TRBD1. Trimming cost V 5 bases and J 5 bases; bases outside gene matches: 13. CDR1 and CDR2 from the germline V gene are SGHDN and FVKESK. CDR3 length: 17 residues. The CDR3 reads CASSKVLGTGGRNEQYF. CDR3 in DNA: TGTGCCAGCAGCAAAGTACTAGGGACAGGGGGCAGGAACGAGCAGTACTTC.

The chain is built from TRBV19 and TRBJ2-2, with D tentatively TRBD2 (6 bases). The V gene's germline CDR1 is LNHDA and CDR2 SQIVND (reference sequence). This CDR3 has 15 amino acids. V lost 10 bases and J lost 1, with 16 bases in between. This chain's CDR3 is CATRDPGVNTGELFF. DNA of the CDR3: TGTGCCACCCGGGATCCGGGAGTGAACACCGGGGAGCTGTTTTTT.

This clone was observed once. The chain recombines TRBV6-5 with TRBJ2-2, with 9 bases matching TRBD2. This CDR3 comprises 15 residues. With 11 bases clipped from V and 4 bases from J, the junction kept 11 bases outside the gene matches. Germline V gene data show CDR1 as MNHEY and CDR2 as SVGAGI. CDR3 coding DNA: TGTGCCTCGACCGGCGGGAGGGCTGTCACCGGGGAGCTGTTTTTT. Translated: CASTGGRAVTGELFF.

This chain uses TRBV7-3 with TRBJ2-1, with 7 bases matching TRBD2. Trimming removed 6 bases from V and 12 bases from J; junction bases left unmatched: 17. CDR3 length: 15 amino acids. CDR1 and CDR2 from the germline V gene are SGHTA and FQGTGA. For the CDR3, the DNA is TGTGCCAGCAGTTCTCTGGGGTCCGTGGCGGGAGTGCAGTTCTTC. Its translation: CASSSLGSVAGVQFF.

The rearrangement joins TRBV11-2 to TRBJ2-5, with 7 bases identical to TRBD2. The CDR3 extends over 11 amino acids. Germline-derived CDR1 and CDR2 are SGHAT and FQNNGV. J gave up 5 bases and V 6 bases, and 0 bases lay outside the gene matches. The CDR3 reads CASRGGETQYF. CDR3 bases: TGTGCCAGCAGGGGGGGGGAGACCCAGTACTTC. Full variable domain (rest looked up from reference TRBV11-2 and TRBJ2-5): EAGVAQSPRYKIIEKRQSVAFWCNPISGHATLYWYQQILGQGPKLLIQFQNNGVVDDSQLPKDRFSAERLKGVDSTLKIQPAKLEDSAVYLCASRGGETQYFGPGTRLLVL.

The chain links TRBV11-2 to TRBJ2-2; a weak D match, TRBD1 (6 bases). V lost 1 base, J lost 4 bases, and 7 bases lay in between. The germline CDR1 and CDR2 sequences are SGHAT and FQNNGV. The CDR3 totals 14 residues. Written as DNA, the CDR3 is TGTGCCAGCAGCTTAGTAGGGGGCACCGGGGAGCTGTTTTTT. Protein: CASSLVGGTGELFF.

The chain recombines TRBV30 with TRBJ1-2; D is unclear. CDR3 size: 11 residues. Per germline, CDR1 GTSNPN and CDR2 SVGIG (reference sequence). V was trimmed by 5 bases and J by 6 bases, leaving 10 bases between them. The CDR3 sequence: CAWSYADGYTF. The DNA of the CDR3 is TGTGCCTGGTCGTATGCGGATGGCTACACCTTC.

This chain uses TRBV6-4 with TRBJ2-3; the match to TRBD2 covers 10 bases. The CDR3 covers 16 residues. Trimming took 4 bases from V and 2 from J; bases not matched to a gene: 6. In germline, CDR1 is MRHNA, CDR2 SNTAGT. CDR3 loop: CASSVTSGDSTDTQYF. The DNA of the CDR3 is TGTGCCAGCAGTGTTACTAGCGGGGACTCCACAGATACGCAGTATTTT.

This clone was seen just once. V gene TRBV19 combines with J gene TRBJ1-2; no clear D. The germline gives CDR1 LNHDA, CDR2 SQIVND (reference sequence). Trimming shortened V by 6 bases and J by 3 bases, and 11 bases separated the two germline ends. This CDR3 region has 13 residues. Written as DNA, the CDR3 is TGTGCCAGTAGGGGCCAGAGCCACTATGGCTACACCTTC. Protein: CASRGQSHYGYTF.

The CDR3 protein is CASSLDPYYGYTF. The CDR3 region has the DNA TGTGCCAGCAGCTTAGATCCCTATTATGGCTACACCTTC. The J gene is TRBJ1-2, the V gene TRBV7-8, with D unresolved. The CDR3 contains 13 residues. CDR1 and CDR2 from the germline V gene are SGHVS and FQNEAQ. Trimming removed 1 base from V and 5 bases from J, with 8 bases in between.

The rearrangement joins TRBV7-9 to TRBJ1-1, with no clear D. Germline CDR1 reads SEHNR; CDR2 reads FQNEAQ (reference sequence). The CDR3 sequence is 16 residues long. V was trimmed by 5 bases and J by 0 bases, leaving 16 bases between them. CDR3: CASSQLDTSMNTEAFF. In DNA form, the CDR3 reads TGTGCCAGCAGCCAACTAGACACCAGTATGAACACTGAAGCTTTCTTT.

The genes are TRBV7-9 and TRBJ2-7; a weak D match, TRBD2 (5 bases). CDR3 length: 15 residues. Between the trimmed V and J ends, which lost 2 bases and 3 bases, there was a span of 14 bases. Per germline, CDR1 SEHNR and CDR2 FQNEAQ (reference sequence). CDR3 in DNA: TGTGCCAGCAGCTTACATCTTGGGGAGAACTACGAGCAGTACTTC. It is translated as CASSLHLGENYEQYF.

DNA of the CDR3: TGTGCCAGCAAGGGGGGGCGCAAGACAGATACGCAGTATTTT. Its translation is CASKGGRKTDTQYF. This sequence joins TRBV5-4 and TRBJ2-3, with D perhaps matching TRBD2 (7 bases). V dropped 6 bases and J dropped 3 bases, with 14 bases sitting between them. This CDR3 contains 14 residues. Germline V gene sequence: CDR1 SGHNT, CDR2 YYREEE (reference sequence).

The V and J genes are TRBV5-1 and TRBJ1-1, with 8 bases that match TRBD1. Germline CDR1 is SGHRS and CDR2 is YFSETQ. The CDR3 covers 14 residues. The ends lost 0 bases at V and 8 bases at J; junction bases unmatched: 6. DNA of the CDR3: TGCGCCAGCAGCTTGGTGCCAGGGGGCGTAGAAGCTTTCTTT. Amino acids: CASSLVPGGVEAFF.

The CDR3 region is CATSLNPGGAYNEQFF. DNA for the CDR3: TGTGCCACCAGTCTTAACCCAGGGGGAGCTTACAATGAGCAGTTCTTC. This chain connects TRBV15 to TRBJ2-1; 7 bases match TRBD1. The CDR3 is made up of 16 amino acids. Unmatched junction bases numbered 12, after V lost 6 bases and J lost 4 bases. Germline V CDR1 and CDR2: LNHNV, YYDKDF (reference sequence).

The genes are TRBV5-8 and TRBJ2-3; D is possibly TRBD2 (6 bases). CDR3 length: 14 residues. The V gene lost 3 bases and the J gene lost 4 bases, with 12 bases spanning the gap. Looked up from germline, CDR1 is SGHTS and CDR2 is YDEGEE. The CDR3 region is CASSWGVFADTQYF. CDR3 DNA sequence: TGTGCCAGCAGCTGGGGGGTCTTTGCAGATACGCAGTATTTT.

This clone was counted between two and nine times. V and J are TRBV29-1 and TRBJ2-7; D not resolved. Germline CDR1 reads SQVTM; CDR2 reads ANQGSEA. V shed 6 bases and J shed 3 bases, with 6 bases lying between them. This CDR3 comprises 10 residues. CDR3 protein: CSVLSYEQYF. The CDR3, as DNA: TGCAGCGTCCTCAGCTACGAGCAGTACTTC.

The chain combines TRBV11-2 with TRBJ2-5, with 11 bases identical to TRBD1. CDR3 size: 14 residues. The ends lost 5 bases at V and 6 bases at J; junction bases unmatched: 5. The germline gives CDR1 SGHAT, CDR2 FQNNGV. The CDR3 nucleotides read TGTGCCAGCAGCAGGGGACAGGGGGAGAAGACCCAGTACTTC. Amino acid sequence: CASSRGQGEKTQYF.

This chain links TRBV5-8 with TRBJ2-2; 7 bases fit TRBD1. This CDR3 contains 14 residues. V was pared by 2 bases and J by 3 bases, with 1 base of the junction left unmatched. Germline V gene sequence: CDR1 SGHTS, CDR2 YDEGEE. CDR3 DNA: TGTGCCAGCAGCTTAACAGGGGACACCGGGGAGCTGTTTTTT. Translation: CASSLTGDTGELFF.